A selection of T cell receptor beta chains follows, all from one sample in a study of blood T cell repertoires in COVID-19. Assay: immunoSEQ multiplex PCR; the TCRdb copy retains only in-frame clones and omits some. The sample has about 160,000 clones, approximately 83% seen once; the top ten hold approximately 2.9%. The specimen sequenced was peripheral blood. These receptor sequences come from a woman aged 55-70 years with acute or convalescent COVID-19. Each CDR3 is given with its conserved first and last residue. The D gene is left open where the match is weak. For some rows the clone size is stated as once, few or many, or as a class when expanded; others skip it.

D,size,J,V,CDR3,DNA
TRBD2,NA,TRBJ2-3,TRBV4-1,CASSRGGAEDTQYF,TGCGCCAGCAGCCGCGGGGGGGCGGAAGATACGCAGTATTTT
TRBD1,NA,TRBJ1-3,TRBV27,CASSRGRTGLNTIYF,TGTGCCAGCAGCCGGGGCCGGACAGGGCTAAACACCATATATTTT
NA,NA,TRBJ2-7,TRBV6-8,CASSPQPYSYDRFSYEQYF,TGTGCCAGCAGTCCCCAGCCCTATTCTTACGACAGGTTCTCCTACGAGCAGTACTTC
TRBD2,NA,TRBJ2-2,TRBV5-4,CASSSIAGGRNTGELFF,TGTGCCAGCAGCTCTATAGCGGGGGGGCGAAACACCGGGGAGCTGTTTTTT
NA,NA,TRBJ1-1,TRBV19,CASSINRVGTEAFF,TGTGCCAGTAGTATAAACAGGGTAGGGACTGAAGCTTTCTTT
NA,NA,TRBJ2-7,TRBV19,CASSIASLDYEQYF,TGTGCCAGTAGTATAGCTAGCCTCGACTACGAGCAGTACTTC
NA,NA,TRBJ2-7,TRBV6-6,CASSPTGYEQYF,TGTGCCAGCAGTCCAACAGGCTACGAGCAGTACTTC
TRBD2,few,TRBJ2-3,TRBV7-6,CASSLLAGGAEDTQYF,TGTGCCAGCAGCTTACTAGCGGGGGGGGCCGAAGATACGCAGTATTTT
NA,NA,TRBJ1-4,TRBV5-1,CASSLREGAATNEKLFF,TGCGCCAGCAGCTTGAGGGAGGGAGCAGCAACTAATGAAAAACTGTTTTTT
TRBD1,once,TRBJ2-4,TRBV5-8,CASSYGTGENLGKNIQYF,TGTGCCAGCAGCTACGGGACAGGGGAAAATCTTGGCAAAAACATTCAGTACTTC
TRBD2,NA,TRBJ2-3,TRBV7-2,CASRRLAGGPDTQYF,TGTGCCAGCAGGCGACTAGCGGGGGGGCCAGATACGCAGTATTTT
TRBD1,NA,TRBJ2-2,TRBV7-2,CASSFDRENTGELFF,TGTGCCAGCAGCTTCGACAGGGAGAACACCGGGGAGCTGTTTTTT
NA,NA,TRBJ1-6,TRBV9,CASSVTDDYSPLHF,TGTGCCAGCAGCGTAACAGACGATTATTCACCCCTCCACTTT
NA,NA,TRBJ2-1,TRBV4-2,CASSQDSGGLRYNEQFF,TGTGCCAGCAGCCAAGATAGTGGGGGCCTGAGGTACAATGAGCAGTTCTTC
TRBD1,NA,TRBJ2-5,TRBV27,CASSLPAWDRAQETQYF,TGTGCCAGCAGTTTACCCGCCTGGGACAGGGCGCAAGAGACCCAGTACTTC
TRBD2,NA,TRBJ2-5,TRBV9,CASSVEASGGYQETQYF,TGTGCCAGCAGCGTAGAGGCTAGCGGGGGGTACCAAGAGACCCAGTACTTC
TRBD1,NA,TRBJ1-5,TRBV28,CASSQGGGNQPQHF,TGTGCCAGCAGTCAGGGGGGCGGCAATCAGCCCCAGCATTTT
TRBD1,NA,TRBJ1-5,TRBV2,CASSPWTGGHNQPQHF,TGTGCCAGCAGCCCCTGGACAGGGGGCCACAATCAGCCCCAGCATTTT